The clone carrying this TCR beta chain has just a few counts. The antigen is unknown. Deletions cut 6 bases from V and 7 bases from J, with 22 bases between. The CDR3 has 16 amino acids. The germline gives CDR1 MNHEY, CDR2 SMNVEV (reference sequence). These data belong to a study of molecular identifiers for immune sequencing clone quantification. Study conclusions and caveats: In naive cells, under 1% of molecules belonged to clones above 20 RNA copies, against over 97% in effector cells.

Preparation methods for the bulk TCR libraries were those previously described, with listed TCR primers. TCRdb processed the PCR reads anew with MiXCR; each CDR3 protein has one entry. The profile shows about 640,000 distinct CDR3 sequences, 20% of them singletons. Preparation of naive CD8 libraries involved about 17,000 to 1,100,000 sorted cells and 10%, 30% or 50% RNA. CD8+CD4-CCR7+CD45RA+ sorting gave the naive CD8 T cells. The chain joins TRBV27 to TRBJ2-1; D gene ambiguous. The sample comprised naive CD8+ T cells from blood, with Jurkat cell RNA spiked in. Subset noted: FACS-sorted CD8+CD4-CCR7+CD45RA+ naive T cells. The sequence derives from a human donor in good health. Some libraries in this study had Jurkat cell RNA spiked in. The chain's CDR3 is CASSTTTTVSYNEQFF. The CDR3 DNA follows: TGTGCCAGCAGCACGACAACCACCGTTTCATATAATGAGCAGTTCTTC.